The 9 T cell receptor beta chains listed next were all sequenced from one sample in a study of tumor and adjacent non-tumor tissue in lung cancer. The library came from three nested PCR rounds adapted from ARM-PCR protocols. Using its own MiXCR run on the multiplex PCR reads, TCRdb lists one record per CDR3 protein. The sample holds just over 200,000 distinct CDR3 sequences, 71% seen once. No cell sorting was done before RNA was extracted from the tissue. The source material was lung tumor tissue. The receptors derive from a man between 60 and 75 years old with non-small cell lung cancer.

The table lists this clonotype with a few counts. The J gene is TRBJ1-4, the V gene TRBV10-2; D unresolved. Germline V CDR1 and CDR2: WSHSY, SAAADI. Between the trimmed V and J ends, which lost 9 bases and 5 bases, there was a span of 13 bases. The CDR3 contains 13 residues. CDR3 loop: CASTAASNEKLFF. Here the CDR3 DNA reads TGCGCCAGTACTGCGGCCTCGAATGAAAAACTGTTTTTT.

Concerning this clonotype: A much larger clone differs from this one at a single base, so this may be a read error. J is TRBJ1-5 and V is TRBV6-5; D ambiguous. The CDR3 covers 14 residues. Germline V gene sequence: CDR1 MNHEY, CDR2 SVGAGI. CDR3 protein: CASSYISINQSQHF. The CDR3 region has the DNA TGTGCCAGCAGTTACATAAGCATCAATCAGTCCCAGCATTTT.

The J gene is TRBJ2-7, the V gene TRBV20-1, with D possibly matching TRBD2 (6 bases). The CDR3 spans 14 residues. Germline CDR1 reads DFQATT; CDR2 reads SNEGSKA (reference sequence). Trimming took 3 bases from V and 3 from J, leaving 15 bases between them. CDR3 protein: CSASREAPLYEQYF. For the CDR3, the DNA is TGCAGTGCTAGCAGGGAGGCCCCCCTCTACGAGCAGTACTTC.

In regard to this clonotype: This may stem from a read error, because a much larger clone lies one nucleotide away. CDR3 sequence reads: CGSSSRDTELTDTQYF. In DNA form, the CDR3 reads TGTGGCAGCAGTTCCCGGGACACCGAACTCACAGATACGCAGTATTTT. The V and J genes are TRBV6-6 and TRBJ2-3; the D gene is possibly TRBD1 (6 bases). The germline V gene has CDR1 MNHNY and CDR2 SVGAGI (reference sequence). This CDR3 has 16 residues.

The chain has TRBV20-1 and TRBJ1-5, with 7 bases lining up with TRBD1. CDR1 is DFQATT and CDR2 is SNEGSKA in the germline V gene (reference sequence). The trim removed 7 bases at V and 8 bases at J, leaving 11 bases unmatched. This CDR3 contains 13 residues. In DNA form, the CDR3 reads TGCAGTGTTAAAGGGACAGAGTGGGAGCCCCAGCATTTT. Its translation is CSVKGTEWEPQHF.

Worth noting for this clonotype: A much larger clone lies one base from this, so it may be a read error. The chain has TRBV6-5 and TRBJ2-7, with D tentatively TRBD2 (6 bases). Germline V lookup: CDR1 MNHEY, CDR2 SVGAGI. CDR3 length: 11 amino acids. The CDR3 DNA is TGTGCCAGCCGGGACTCCTACGAGCAGCACTTC. Translation gives CASRDSYEQHF.

This clonotype was recorded many times. V and J are TRBV11-3 and TRBJ1-1; no reliable D call. The CDR3 contains 13 residues. Germline CDR1 and CDR2: SGHNT and YENEEA. Trimming stripped 3 bases from V and 0 bases from J, with 5 bases between. CDR3 sequence reads: CASSFGLNTEAFF. CDR3 coding DNA: TGTGCCAGCAGCTTCGGTCTGAACACTGAAGCTTTCTTT.

This clonotype was found many times. The chain links TRBV13 to TRBJ2-2; no clear D. Per the germline V gene, CDR1 is PRHDT and CDR2 is FYEKMQ (reference sequence). The V end was cut by 3 bases, the J end by 4 bases, with 9 bases between. This CDR3 has 14 residues. CDR3 sequence (DNA): TGTGCCAGCAGCTTCAAGGGCCTCACCGGGGAGCTGTTTTTT. Translated, it gives CASSFKGLTGELFF.

This clonotype has only a few counts. The J gene is TRBJ2-5, the V gene TRBV6-1; D is undetermined. Trimming removed 0 bases from V and 5 bases from J, with 13 bases in between. Per the germline V gene, CDR1 is MNHNS and CDR2 is SASEGT. CDR3 length: 15 amino acids. The CDR3 sequence is CASSEASAARETQYF. CDR3 nucleotides: TGTGCCAGCAGTGAAGCTTCGGCGGCCCGGGAGACCCAGTACTTC.